Listed below are T cell receptor beta chains from one sample, sequenced in a study of human T cells and chemical hapten exposure. One entry per CDR3 protein, called by TCRdb with MiXCR from the 5' RACE reads. The repertoire has approximately 140,000 distinct CDR3 sequences, roughly 4.1% of them found once; the top ten carry approximately 1.4%. These TCRs come from a female donor in good health. CDR3s include the opening cysteine and the closing phenylalanine or tryptophan. A D gene is named only where the DNA matches it firmly. A row's size may be missing; if present it is once, few, many or a size class.

CDR3aa | CDR3nt | j_gene | abundance | v_gene | d_gene
CASSLGGVGNQPQHF | TGTGCCAGCAGTTTAGGGGGTGTCGGCAATCAGCCCCAGCATTTT | TRBJ1-5 | few | TRBV28 | NA
CASSQDWTGYYGYTF | TGTGCCAGCAGCCAAGATTGGACAGGATACTATGGCTACACCTTC | TRBJ1-2 | many | TRBV14 | TRBD1
CASSIRDRGFSYQPQHF | TGTGCCAGTAGTATCAGAGACAGGGGTTTTTCCTATCAGCCCCAGCATTTT | TRBJ1-5 | many | TRBV19 | TRBD1
CATSEPGTSGGTYNEQFF | TGTGCCACCAGTGAGCCCGGGACTAGCGGGGGGACCTACAATGAGCAGTTCTTC | TRBJ2-1 | many | TRBV24-1 | TRBD2
CSAGQGYYEQYF | TGCAGCGCCGGACAGGGTTACTACGAGCAGTACTTC | TRBJ2-7 | many | TRBV29-1 | TRBD1
CASSHPWTGATNEKLFF | TGCGCCAGCAGCCACCCCTGGACAGGGGCAACTAATGAAAAACTGTTTTTT | TRBJ1-4 | many | TRBV4-3 | TRBD1
CASSGQPTTEAFF | TGTGCCAGCAGTGGTCAGCCGACCACTGAAGCTTTCTTT | TRBJ1-1 | many | TRBV6-1 | NA
CSARQGNSYEQYF | TGCAGTGCTAGACAGGGTAATTCCTACGAGCAGTACTTC | TRBJ2-7 | many | TRBV20-1 | NA
CASFSLGRSEKLFF | TGTGCCAGCTTCTCCCTGGGGAGATCTGAAAAACTGTTTTTT | TRBJ1-4 | many | TRBV28 | NA
CASSDQARGYTF | TGTGCCAGCAGTGATCAGGCGCGGGGCTACACCTTC | TRBJ1-2 | NA | TRBV2 | NA
CASTIRTSGGQETQYF | TGTGCCAGTACCATAAGGACTAGCGGGGGCCAAGAGACCCAGTACTTC | TRBJ2-5 | many | TRBV19 | TRBD2
CASSELGQGHQPQHF | TGTGCCAGCAGTGAACTGGGACAGGGACATCAGCCCCAGCATTTT | TRBJ1-5 | many | TRBV28 | TRBD1
CATSDFSFGVGETQYF | TGTGCCACCAGTGATTTCTCCTTTGGGGTAGGGGAGACCCAGTACTTC | TRBJ2-5 | many | TRBV24-1 | NA
CASRFIGTEGTDTQYF | TGTGCCAGCAGATTTATCGGGACGGAAGGCACAGATACGCAGTATTTT | TRBJ2-3 | many | TRBV12-3/TRBV12-4 | NA
CASSLDLLNTEAFF | TGTGCCAGCAGCTTAGATCTATTGAACACTGAAGCTTTCTTT | TRBJ1-1 | many | TRBV11-2 | NA
CASTQGRGFGMNTEAFF | TGTGCCAGCACCCAAGGGAGGGGGTTCGGAATGAACACTGAAGCTTTCTTT | TRBJ1-1 | many | TRBV12-3/TRBV12-4 | NA
CASSFAAGLRHQETQYF | TGTGCCAGCAGCTTCGCTGCGGGACTACGACACCAAGAGACCCAGTACTTC | TRBJ2-5 | many | TRBV5-6 | TRBD2
CASSLESWTGGPEAFF | TGTGCCAGCAGCTTGGAGTCCTGGACGGGAGGCCCTGAAGCTTTCTTT | TRBJ1-1 | many | TRBV5-5 | NA
CASSFRQSSGECLEPQHF | TGTGCCAGCAGCTTCCGACAGAGCAGCGGAGAGTGTTTGGAGCCCCAGCATTTT | TRBJ1-5 | NA | TRBV5-4 | NA
CASKRQGSTDTQYF | TGTGCCAGCAAACGACAGGGGAGCACAGATACGCAGTATTTT | TRBJ2-3 | many | TRBV28 | TRBD1
CASSYGTWETQYF | TGTGCCAGCAGTTACGGGACTTGGGAGACCCAGTACTTC | TRBJ2-5 | few | TRBV6-2/TRBV6-3 | NA
CASSGAWGRIYGYTF | TGTGCCAGCAGCGGTGCCTGGGGGAGAATCTATGGCTACACCTTC | TRBJ1-2 | many | TRBV14 | NA
CASSPPGGDEQYF | TGTGCCAGCTCACCACCTGGGGGGGACGAGCAGTACTTC | TRBJ2-7 | many | TRBV18 | TRBD2
CASSRIAGGLYNEQFF | TGTGCCAGCAGTAGAATAGCGGGGGGACTTTACAATGAGCAGTTCTTC | TRBJ2-1 | many | TRBV2 | TRBD2
CASSIPRGDQPQHF | TGTGCCAGTAGTATCCCCAGGGGCGACCAGCCCCAGCATTTT | TRBJ1-5 | NA | TRBV19 | NA
CAISPGQGLQETQYF | TGTGCCATCAGCCCGGGACAGGGACTCCAAGAGACCCAGTACTTC | TRBJ2-5 | NA | TRBV10-3 | TRBD1
CASSRDPQETQYF | TGTGCCAGCAGCCGGGACCCCCAAGAGACCCAGTACTTC | TRBJ2-5 | many | TRBV7-2 | NA
CASSLMGQGYGTEAFF | TGTGCCAGCAGCTTAATGGGACAGGGTTATGGCACTGAAGCTTTCTTT | TRBJ1-1 | many | TRBV7-2 | TRBD1
CASTTQGGGRNSYEQYF | TGTGCCAGCACCACCCAGGGCGGTGGCAGAAACTCCTACGAGCAGTACTTC | TRBJ2-7 | many | TRBV6-2/TRBV6-3 | NA
CASSLDRGDSPLHF | TGTGCCAGCAGCTTGGACAGGGGGGATTCACCCCTCCACTTT | TRBJ1-6 | few | TRBV7-2 | TRBD1
CASRRDSVTGELFF | TGCGCCAGCAGACGGGACAGCGTAACCGGGGAGCTGTTTTTT | TRBJ2-2 | many | TRBV5-1 | TRBD1
CASSEGLYQETQYF | TGTGCCAGCAGTGAGGGATTGTACCAAGAGACCCAGTACTTC | TRBJ2-5 | many | TRBV28 | NA
CASTKPLGLLAGGQTDTQYF | TGTGCCAGCACCAAGCCCCTAGGGCTACTAGCGGGGGGGCAAACAGATACGCAGTATTTT | TRBJ2-3 | many | TRBV6-2/TRBV6-3 | TRBD2
CASSLNTIYF | TGTGCCAGCAGCCTAAACACCATATATTTT | TRBJ1-3 | many | TRBV12-3/TRBV12-4 | NA
CASSLEQGACTDTQYF | TGTGCCAGCAGCTTAGAACAGGGGGCTTGCACAGATACGCAGTATTTT | TRBJ2-3 | few | TRBV7-9 | TRBD1
CASSFEIESYNEQFF | TGTGCCAGCAGCTTTGAGATAGAGTCCTACAATGAGCAGTTCTTC | TRBJ2-1 | few | TRBV7-6 | NA
CASSYRTSGGSYNEQFF | TGTGCCAGCAGCTATAGGACTAGCGGGGGGTCCTACAATGAGCAGTTCTTC | TRBJ2-1 | many | TRBV7-8 | TRBD2
CATKLVAPFGRRGNEQFF | TGTGCCACGAAACTAGTTGCCCCCTTTGGAAGGCGTGGCAATGAGCAGTTCTTC | TRBJ2-1 | NA | TRBV24-1 | NA
CASSVTLAGPQETQYF | TGTGCCAGCAGCGTAACCCTAGCGGGGCCCCAAGAGACCCAGTACTTC | TRBJ2-5 | many | TRBV9 | TRBD2
CASSFGSYEQYF | TGTGCCAGCAGTTTCGGATCCTACGAGCAGTACTTC | TRBJ2-7 | NA | TRBV12-3/TRBV12-4 | NA
CASSLFRTAYNSPLHF | TGTGCCAGCAGTTTATTTAGGACGGCCTATAATTCACCCCTCCACTTT | TRBJ1-6 | few | TRBV28 | NA
CASSQAPQKRGAADTQYF | TGTGCCAGCAGCCAGGCACCCCAGAAGCGGGGGGCCGCAGATACGCAGTATTTT | TRBJ2-3 | many | TRBV4-2 | TRBD2
CASSTKPTGTGNTIYF | TGTGCCAGCAGCACAAAACCGACAGGAACTGGAAACACCATATATTTT | TRBJ1-3 | many | TRBV7-9 | NA
CASSAFGLAGGPLTGEQFF | TGTGCCAGCAGTGCATTCGGACTAGCGGGGGGCCCCCTTACTGGTGAGCAGTTCTTC | TRBJ2-1 | many | TRBV27 | TRBD2
CASSSRKRGSDSPLHF | TGTGCCAGCAGCTCGCGCAAAAGGGGTTCGGATTCACCCCTCCACTTT | TRBJ1-6 | many | TRBV3-1 | NA
CASSLGQGAYEQYF | TGTGCCAGCAGTTTAGGACAGGGGGCTTACGAGCAGTACTTC | TRBJ2-7 | many | TRBV7-9 | TRBD1
CASSYLFPLRQNEETQYF | TGTGCCAGCAGTTACCTCTTCCCTTTGCGACAAAATGAAGAGACCCAGTACTTC | TRBJ2-5 | many | TRBV6-2/TRBV6-3 | NA
CASRNQGNQPQHF | TGTGCCAGCCGGAACCAGGGGAACCAGCCCCAGCATTTT | TRBJ1-5 | NA | TRBV7-2 | NA
CASSYLQGPYEQYF | TGCGCCAGCAGCTACCTCCAGGGCCCCTACGAGCAGTACTTC | TRBJ2-7 | NA | TRBV5-1 | NA
CASSLGLGELFF | TGCGCCAGCAGCTTGGGGCTCGGGGAGCTGTTTTTT | TRBJ2-2 | many | TRBV5-1 | NA